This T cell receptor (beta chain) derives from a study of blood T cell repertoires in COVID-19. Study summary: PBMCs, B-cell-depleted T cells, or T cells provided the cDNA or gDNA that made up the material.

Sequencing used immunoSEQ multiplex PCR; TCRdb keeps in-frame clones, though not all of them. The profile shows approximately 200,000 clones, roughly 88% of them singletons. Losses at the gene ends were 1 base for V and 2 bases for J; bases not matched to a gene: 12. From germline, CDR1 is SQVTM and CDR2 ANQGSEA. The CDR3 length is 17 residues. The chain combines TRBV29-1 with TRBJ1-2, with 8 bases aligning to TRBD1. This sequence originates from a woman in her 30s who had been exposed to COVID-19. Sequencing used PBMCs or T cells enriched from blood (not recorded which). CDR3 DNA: TGCAGCGTTGAAGCGCGGGACAGGTTTCAACCCAACTATGGCTACACCTTC. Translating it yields CSVEARDRFQPNYGYTF.